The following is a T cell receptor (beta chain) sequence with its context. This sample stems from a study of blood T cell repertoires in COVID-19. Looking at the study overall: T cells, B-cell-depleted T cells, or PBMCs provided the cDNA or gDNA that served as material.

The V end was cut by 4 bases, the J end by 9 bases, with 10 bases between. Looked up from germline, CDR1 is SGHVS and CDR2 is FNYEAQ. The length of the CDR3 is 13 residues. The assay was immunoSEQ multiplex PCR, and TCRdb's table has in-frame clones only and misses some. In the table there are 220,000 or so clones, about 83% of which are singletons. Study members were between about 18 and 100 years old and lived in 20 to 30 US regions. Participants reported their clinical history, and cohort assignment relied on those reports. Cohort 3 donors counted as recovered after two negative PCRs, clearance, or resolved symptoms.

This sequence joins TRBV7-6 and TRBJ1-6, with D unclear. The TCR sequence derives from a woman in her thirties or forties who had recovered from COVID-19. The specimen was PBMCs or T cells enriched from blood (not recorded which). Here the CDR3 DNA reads TGTGCCAGCAGCTCTGATCGGGGTTCACCCCTCCACTTT. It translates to CASSSDRGSPLHF.